Below are 28 T cell receptor beta chains sequenced from a single sample in a study of T cells in Graves' hyperthyroidism and ophthalmopathy. TCR beta CDR3 region amplification was performed from RNA transcripts. First-round RT-PCR targeting the TCR CDR3 was performed with the HTBI primer set. TCRdb reprocessed the multiplex PCR reads via MiXCR and lists one record per CDR3 protein. Of around 250,000 distinct CDR3 sequences listed, more than 14% are singletons. Sequencing was performed on blood. These receptors all come from a woman in her forties with Graves' hyperthyroidism that later progressed to Graves' ophthalmopathy.

Worth noting for this clonotype: An end of the junction does not agree with germline; a read error may underlie this. This chain connects TRBV12-3 or TRBV12-4 to TRBJ2-1; 14 nucleotides align to TRBD2. The CDR3 runs to 17 residues. This chain's CDR3 is CASSPQPTSGRVSEQFF. CDR3 nucleotides: TGTGCGAGCAGTCCGCAGCCGACTAGCGGGAGGGTCAGTGAGCAGTTCTTC.

There are many counts of this clonotype. The CDR3 DNA is TGTGCCAGCAGTTTAGGCGGGGCTAGCGGGAGCGAGCAGTACTTC. Translating it yields CASSLGGASGSEQYF. V is TRBV28 and J is TRBJ2-7; 10 bases fit TRBD2. The V segment lost 2 bases and the J segment 6 bases; nucleotides outside the gene matches: 7. Germline CDR1 MDHEN, CDR2 SYDVKM. The CDR3 extends over 15 amino acids. Full variable domain (rest looked up from reference TRBV28 and TRBJ2-7): DVKVTQSSRYLVKRTGEKVFLECVQDMDHENMFWYRQDPGLGLRLIYFSYDVKMKEKGDIPEGYSVSREKKERFSLILESASTNQTSMYLCASSLGGASGSEQYFGPGTRLTVT.

This clonotype turned up a few times. A much larger clonotype is one base distant, so this may be a read error. The chain recombines TRBV28 with TRBJ2-5, with 9 bases aligning to TRBD1. CDR1 and CDR2 from the germline V gene are MDHEN and SYDVKM. V dropped 6 bases and J dropped 5; count of bases not matched to a gene: 7. The CDR3 loop spans 14 amino acids. Here the CDR3 DNA reads TGTGCCAGCAGGACGGACAGGGGCGGGGAGACCCAGTACTTC. Translation gives CASRTDRGGETQYF.

This clonotype showed up just a few times. The chain joins TRBV4-1 to TRBJ2-1; possible D gene TRBD1, 6 bases. CDR3 length: 17 residues. CDR1 is MGHRA, CDR2 YSYEKL, per germline. V lost 3 bases, J lost 6 bases, and 21 bases lay in between. Here the CDR3 DNA reads TGCGCCAGCAGCCAGGGGGCGTCTCAAACCTGGGGCAATGAGCAGTTCTTC. It codes for CASSQGASQTWGNEQFF.

This clonotype was picked up a small number of times. The rearrangement joins TRBV2 to TRBJ2-5, with 8 bases fitting TRBD1. Trimming at V came to 7 bases and at J to 7 bases, leaving 14 bases not matched to a gene. The length of the CDR3 is 15 residues. Per the germline V gene, CDR1 is SNHLY and CDR2 is FYNNEI. CDR3 sequence (DNA): TGTGCCAGCATATTAGACAGGGGTAGGGAAGGGACCCAGTACTTC. It specifies CASILDRGREGTQYF.

The sample holds many counts of this clonotype. This chain links TRBV20-1 with TRBJ1-1; D gene ambiguous. Per the germline V gene, CDR1 is DFQATT and CDR2 is SNEGSKA (reference sequence). The V end lost 5 bases, the J end lost 1 base, and 8 bases lay between the germline ends. The CDR3 is 12 amino acids. The CDR3 coding sequence is TGCAGTGCTTGGACGGCGAACACTGAAGCTTTCTTT. Translated: CSAWTANTEAFF.

This clonotype occurred many times. The chain is built from TRBV7-9 and TRBJ2-3, with 7 bases lining up with TRBD2. V shed 5 bases, J shed 7 bases, and the junction held 6 bases outside the gene matches. The CDR3 has 13 amino acids. Per germline, CDR1 SEHNR and CDR2 FQNEAQ (reference sequence). CDR3 sequence: CASSVTSAYTQYF. CDR3 coding DNA: TGTGCCAGCAGCGTTACTAGCGCGTATACGCAGTATTTT.

In this sample, this clonotype turned up many times. The CDR3 sequence: CASSFGGGYEQYF. The DNA of the CDR3 is TGTGCCAGCAGTTTCGGGGGTGGCTACGAGCAGTACTTC. The chain is built from TRBV28 and TRBJ2-7; D may be TRBD2 (6 bases). This CDR3 comprises 13 residues. V was shortened by 3 bases and J by 3 bases, with 9 bases between the two germline ends. The V gene's germline CDR1 is MDHEN and CDR2 SYDVKM. Based on the CDR3 plus reference TRBV28 and TRBJ2-7, the full variable domain is DVKVTQSSRYLVKRTGEKVFLECVQDMDHENMFWYRQDPGLGLRLIYFSYDVKMKEKGDIPEGYSVSREKKERFSLILESASTNQTSMYLCASSFGGGYEQYFGPGTRLTVT.

This clonotype has ten or more counts. The V call is TRBV10-2, the J call TRBJ2-3, with 7 bases that match TRBD2. Germline V gene sequence: CDR1 WSHSY, CDR2 SAAADI. V lost 4 bases, J lost 6 bases, and 10 bases stayed unmatched. The CDR3 is 15 amino acids. CDR3 nucleotides: TGCGCCAGCAGTGGATGGGGGGGAGGAATGGATACGCAGTATTTT. Translating gives CASSGWGGGMDTQYF.

This clonotype was recorded many times. The chain recombines TRBV3-1 with TRBJ2-3; TRBD2 agrees at 10 bases. Germline CDR1 and CDR2: LGHDT and YNNKEL (reference sequence). With 5 bases clipped from V and 7 bases from J, the junction kept 6 bases outside the gene matches. The CDR3 is made up of 14 amino acids. The CDR3 loop is CASSFQGLAYTQYF. The CDR3 coding sequence is TGTGCCAGCAGCTTTCAGGGACTAGCGTATACGCAGTATTTT.

At least ten counts were recorded for this clonotype. The chain is built from TRBV9 and TRBJ2-6; maybe TRBD2 (5 bases). The CDR3 sequence is 15 residues long. Germline V lookup: CDR1 SGDLS, CDR2 YYNGEE. Trimming stripped 6 bases from V and 2 bases from J, with 12 bases between. CDR3 nucleotide sequence: TGTGCCAGCACTTTCCGGGGAGCTGGGGCCAACGTCCTGACTTTC. It yields the protein CASTFRGAGANVLTF.

This clonotype was counted ten times or more. The rearrangement joins TRBV4-1 to TRBJ2-7; no clear D. This CDR3 spans 14 amino acids. Germline CDR1 MGHRA, CDR2 YSYEKL. Trimming took off 1 base at V and 0 bases at J, with 7 bases between the two ends. The CDR3 sequence is CASSQVGISYEQYF. In DNA form, the CDR3 reads TGCGCCAGCAGCCAAGTTGGGATCTCCTACGAGCAGTACTTC.

Many counts were recorded for this clonotype. This sequence joins TRBV20-1 and TRBJ2-3, with 13 bases matching TRBD2. Germline-derived CDR1 and CDR2 are DFQATT and SNEGSKA (reference sequence). The CDR3 covers 15 residues. Written as DNA, the CDR3 is TGCACGCGAACACTAGCGGGAGGGCCGACAGATACGCAGTATTTT. Residues: CTRTLAGGPTDTQYF.

Ten or more counts support this clonotype. The chain is built from TRBV7-8 and TRBJ2-5, with 10 bases aligning to TRBD2. This CDR3 has 15 amino acids. Germline values: CDR1 SGHVS, CDR2 FQNEAQ. V dropped 5 bases and J dropped 2; count of bases not matched to a gene: 5. CDR3 protein: CASSLGAGGQETQYF. The CDR3 bases are TGTGCCAGCAGCCTGGGAGCGGGAGGGCAAGAGACCCAGTACTTC.

The V gene is TRBV5-6, the J gene TRBJ2-7, with 14 bases fitting TRBD2. The CDR3 covers 14 residues. The V segment lost 7 bases and the J segment 6 bases; nucleotides outside the gene matches: 6. The V gene's germline CDR1 is SGHDT and CDR2 YYEEEE. CDR3 residues: CASREGLAGVEQYF. The CDR3 nucleotides are TGTGCCAGCCGCGAGGGACTAGCGGGAGTCGAGCAGTACTTC.

V usage is TRBV28 and J usage is TRBJ1-5; 9 bases align to TRBD1. CDR1 is MDHEN, CDR2 SYDVKM, per germline. This CDR3 comprises 16 residues. V lost 1 base, J lost 3 bases, and 4 bases stayed unmatched. The CDR3 nucleotides read TGTGCCAGCAGTTTATCGGGACAGGGCCACAATCAGCCCCAGCATTTT. Its protein product is CASSLSGQGHNQPQHF.

There are many counts of this clonotype. The chain joins TRBV12-3 or TRBV12-4 to TRBJ2-3; D is perhaps TRBD1 or TRBD2 (5 bases each). The V and J ends lost 3 bases and 0 bases respectively, with 13 bases between them. CDR3 size: 16 residues. Written as DNA, the CDR3 is TGTGCCAGCAGTTTTGCCGGGGCTCCTAGCACAGATACGCAGTATTTT. Amino acid sequence: CASSFAGAPSTDTQYF.

The sample holds many counts of this clonotype. The rearrangement links TRBV10-3 to TRBJ2-1, with TRBD1 matching 8 bases. Germline CDR1 is ENHRY and CDR2 is SYGVKD. J gave up 0 bases and V 0 bases, and 4 bases lay outside the gene matches. The CDR3 is made up of 17 amino acids. CDR3 protein: CAISESGQGLSYNEQFF. Written as DNA, the CDR3 is TGTGCCATCAGTGAGTCCGGACAGGGCCTCTCCTACAATGAGCAGTTCTTC.

V usage is TRBV11-2 and J usage is TRBJ2-1; 11 bases match TRBD2. The CDR3 covers 16 residues. J was trimmed by 7 bases and V by 5 bases; bases with no gene match: 10. Germline V gene sequence: CDR1 SGHAT, CDR2 FQNNGV. CDR3 coding DNA: TGTGCCAGCAGCCCCAGGACTAGCGGGCGAAGGAATGAGCAGTTCTTC. Translation: CASSPRTSGRRNEQFF.

This clonotype was seen repeatedly, ten times or more. CDR3 protein: CASSLTGQGGEKLFF. The CDR3 coding sequence is TGTGCCAGCAGTTTGACGGGACAGGGTGGCGAAAAACTGTTTTTT. This chain links TRBV28 with TRBJ1-4; TRBD1 matches 9 bases. J lost 8 bases, V lost 3 bases, and 7 bases had no gene match. The CDR3 spans 15 residues. The germline V gene encodes CDR1 MDHEN and CDR2 SYDVKM.

The table lists this clonotype with many counts. The chain links TRBV7-8 to TRBJ2-7; TRBD2 matches at 9 bases. The CDR3 has 14 amino acids. V gave up 4 bases and J gave up 12 bases; unmatched junction bases: 13. CDR1 is SGHVS and CDR2 is FQNEAQ in the germline V gene. This CDR3 reads CASSSHAGTSNRYF. The DNA for the CDR3 is TGTGCCAGCAGCTCGCACGCCGGGACTAGCAATAGGTACTTC.

This clonotype was seen at least ten times. The chain carries TRBV7-3 and TRBJ2-3; D is undetermined. V lost 6 bases and J 1 base, leaving 8 bases between the germline ends. This CDR3 spans 13 amino acids. Germline-derived CDR1 and CDR2 are SGHTA and FQGTGA. CDR3 sequence (DNA): TGTGCCAGCAGTCAAATAGGCACAGATACGCAGTATTTT. Protein: CASSQIGTDTQYF.

This clonotype was counted many times. The rearrangement uses TRBV7-9 and TRBJ1-2, with D possibly matching TRBD1 (6 bases). Between the trimmed V and J ends, which lost 4 bases and 8 bases, there was a span of 14 bases. The CDR3 sequence is 13 residues long. The germline gives CDR1 SEHNR, CDR2 FQNEAQ (reference sequence). CDR3 nucleotide sequence: TGTGCCAGCAGCTCTGGGGGGGCAGGAGGCTACACCTTC. Its translation is CASSSGGAGGYTF. The full variable domain, in which reference TRBV7-9 and TRBJ1-2 provide the parts outside the CDR3, is DTGVSQNPRHKITKRGQNVTFRCDPISEHNRLYWYRQTLGQGPEFLTYFQNEAQLEKSRLLSDRFSAERPKGSFSTLEIQRTEQGDSAMYLCASSSGGAGGYTFGSGTRLTVV.

In this sample, this clonotype turned up many times. V is TRBV28 and J is TRBJ1-1; weak D call: TRBD1 (6 bases). Trimming pared 5 bases from V and 6 bases from J, leaving 13 bases between. CDR1 MDHEN and CDR2 SYDVKM come from the germline V gene. This CDR3 is 13 amino acids long. The CDR3, as DNA: TGTGCCAGCAGTACCCGGACAGCCTCTGAAGCTTTCTTT. Residues: CASSTRTASEAFF. Full variable domain (outside the CDR3, taken from reference TRBV28 and TRBJ1-1): DVKVTQSSRYLVKRTGEKVFLECVQDMDHENMFWYRQDPGLGLRLIYFSYDVKMKEKGDIPEGYSVSREKKERFSLILESASTNQTSMYLCASSTRTASEAFFGQGTRLTVV.

The CDR3 protein is CASSQRTMTGNSPLHF. CDR3 sequence (DNA): TGTGCCAGCAGCCAACGCACTATGACAGGGAATTCACCCCTCCACTTT. The chain joins TRBV3-1 to TRBJ1-6; 7 positions agree with TRBD1. Trimming removed 2 bases from V and 7 bases from J; junction bases left unmatched: 8. Germline CDR1 and CDR2: LGHDT and YNNKEL (reference sequence). The CDR3 covers 16 residues.

This clonotype was seen many times. This chain connects TRBV24-1 to TRBJ2-1; 7 nucleotides agree with TRBD2. The ends lost 10 bases at V and 1 base at J; junction bases unmatched: 9. The germline gives CDR1 KGHDR, CDR2 SFDVKD. CDR3 length: 15 residues. The CDR3 loop reads CATGDRGVSYNEQFF. The DNA for the CDR3 is TGTGCCACAGGGGATCGGGGGGTTTCCTACAATGAGCAGTTCTTC.

The CDR3 DNA follows: TGTGCCAGCAGTTCCACCTTGGGGACTAGCGGGGTTAGCTCCTACAATGAGCAGTTCTTC. It is translated as CASSSTLGTSGVSSYNEQFF. The rearrangement uses TRBV12-3 or TRBV12-4 and TRBJ2-1; 13 bases are shared with TRBD2. This CDR3 is built from 20 residues. After removal of 4 bases from V and 0 bases from J, the junction contained 12 bases not matched to a gene.

Comment on this clonotype: The junction differs from germline at one of its ends, possibly a read error. The V call is TRBV11-3, the J call TRBJ2-5, with 10 bases that match TRBD1. Germline loops: CDR1 SGHNT, CDR2 YENEEA. The CDR3 runs 14 residues. The CDR3 region has the DNA TGTGCCAGCAACTTAGGGACAGGGGAAGAGACCCAGTACTTC. Translation gives CASNLGTGEETQYF.